This is a list of T cell receptor beta chains from one sample in a study of prognosis after radiotherapy for stage I lung cancer. TCRdb reprocessed the multiplex PCR reads via MiXCR and lists one record per CDR3 protein. The sample lists 25,000 to 35,000 distinct CDR3 sequences; 40% to 60% were seen once. The sample was PBMCs, taken before or after stereotactic body radiation therapy (not recorded which). These receptors came from a donor aged 50 or older with non-small cell lung cancer. Each CDR3 is given with its conserved first and last residue. Fields, in order: V gene, J gene, CDR3 protein.

TRBV7-3,TRBJ2-7,CASSLYPPTSGSNDEQYF
TRBV28,TRBJ1-6,CASSTGPPYNSPLHF
TRBV6-1,TRBJ2-7,CASSERLSYEQYF
TRBV18,TRBJ1-1,CASSPGDTEAFF
TRBV24-1,TRBJ1-2,CATSYSGTSFGGYTF
TRBV5-6,TRBJ2-1,CASSHKREVYHNEQFF
TRBV3-1,TRBJ1-1,CASSQLGQGGTEAFF
TRBV11-2,TRBJ2-7,CDNSLGPGQGAYEQYF
TRBV20-1,TRBJ2-3,CSAEIAGSDTQYF
TRBV6-8,TRBJ2-2,CVSRTSGNTGELFF
TRBV6-2/TRBV6-3,TRBJ1-1,CASILFQGAEAFF
TRBV11-1,TRBJ1-1,CASSLPGNTEAFF
TRBV19,TRBJ2-1,CASSIDQSGYNEQFF
TRBV18,TRBJ1-4,CASSPTRGSLEKLFF
TRBV7-8,TRBJ1-6,CASSSYPRTGRNSPLHF
TRBV7-3,TRBJ2-5,CASSDSDRAGETQYF
TRBV5-8,TRBJ1-4,CASSLAGTDNEKLFF
TRBV12-5,TRBJ2-7,CASGLGSVTVEQYF
TRBV20-1,TRBJ1-1,CSARDVGGYTEAFF
TRBV18,TRBJ2-1,CASSNSRRSEQFF
TRBV6-1,TRBJ1-2,CASRTGGISGYGYTF
TRBV2,TRBJ2-1,CASSTRITGEQFF
TRBV20-1,TRBJ2-7,CSAPLSCEQYF
TRBV2,TRBJ2-6,CASSGGGGREPSGANVLTF
TRBV11-2,TRBJ1-2,CASTVGQGDYGYTF
TRBV2,TRBJ1-3,CASSDFGGVNTIYF
TRBV20-1,TRBJ1-2,CSASSAWDNHF
TRBV30,TRBJ1-3,CAWSGDSGNTIYF
TRBV20-1,TRBJ2-3,CRPTPSGLWMQGNTQYF
TRBV6-2/TRBV6-3,TRBJ2-1,CASSSLANEQFF
TRBV20-1,TRBJ1-6,CSARDSINSPLHF
TRBV7-9,TRBJ2-7,CASSLGVSGTGVGEQYF
TRBV6-1,TRBJ1-1,CASSEGTANTEAFF